This T cell receptor (beta chain) stems from a study of beta chain features in type 1 diabetes. CD45RO/CCR7/CD25/CD127/CD95/CD27 separated CD4+ naive, central memory, regulatory and stem cell-like memory cells by sorting. Expressed TCRB transcripts were sequenced, since all the RNA that had been isolated was reverse transcribed. Sequencing used immunoSEQ multiplex PCR; TCRdb keeps in-frame clones, though not all of them. The sample contains over 600,000 clones, roughly an eighth of which appear only once. Of note for this clone: No antigen is known for it.

General observations from the study: Type 1 diabetes patients had moderately but significantly shorter TCRB CDR3s in all four CD4+ subsets. A pattern of fewer insertions and more deletions at VDJ junctions was seen in type 1 diabetes patients.

V was trimmed by 4 bases and J by 6 bases, leaving 13 bases between them. This CDR3 has 13 amino acids. Germline CDR1 and CDR2: SGHRS and YFSETQ. The TCR originated in a man aged 25 to 40 with type 1 diabetes. The chain has TRBV5-1 and TRBJ1-2, with D perhaps matching TRBD1 (5 bases). Sequencing input: naive CD4+ T cells from blood. CDR3 in DNA: TGCGCCAGCAGCCTAGGGACTGACGATGGCTACACCTTC. This codes for CASSLGTDDGYTF.